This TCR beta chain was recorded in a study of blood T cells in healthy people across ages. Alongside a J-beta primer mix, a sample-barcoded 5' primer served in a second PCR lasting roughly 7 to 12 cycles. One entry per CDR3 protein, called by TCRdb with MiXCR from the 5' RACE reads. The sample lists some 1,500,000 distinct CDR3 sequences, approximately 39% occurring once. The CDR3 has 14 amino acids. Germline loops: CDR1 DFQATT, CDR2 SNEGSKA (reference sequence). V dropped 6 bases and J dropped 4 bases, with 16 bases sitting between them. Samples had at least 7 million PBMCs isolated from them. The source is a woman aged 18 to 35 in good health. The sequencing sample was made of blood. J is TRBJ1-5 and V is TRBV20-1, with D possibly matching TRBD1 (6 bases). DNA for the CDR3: TGCAGTGCCGAGCCAGGGACACCAAATCAGCCCCAGCATTTT. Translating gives CSAEPGTPNQPQHF.